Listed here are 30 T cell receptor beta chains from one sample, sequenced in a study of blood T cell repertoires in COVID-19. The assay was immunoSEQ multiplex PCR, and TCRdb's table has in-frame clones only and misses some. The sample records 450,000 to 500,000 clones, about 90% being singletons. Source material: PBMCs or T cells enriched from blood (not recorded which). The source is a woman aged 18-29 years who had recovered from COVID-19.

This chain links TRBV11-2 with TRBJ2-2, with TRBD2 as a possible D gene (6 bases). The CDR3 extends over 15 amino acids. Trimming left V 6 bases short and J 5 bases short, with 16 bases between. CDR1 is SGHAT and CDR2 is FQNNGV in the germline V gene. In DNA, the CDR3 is TGTGCCAGCAGGCTGACCGGGACTCAAACCGGGGAGCTGTTTTTT. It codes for CASRLTGTQTGELFF.

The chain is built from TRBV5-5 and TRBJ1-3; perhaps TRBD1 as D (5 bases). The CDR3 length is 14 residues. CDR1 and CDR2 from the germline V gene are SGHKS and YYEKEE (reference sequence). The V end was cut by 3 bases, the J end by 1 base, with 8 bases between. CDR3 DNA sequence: TGTGCCAGCAGCTCTTCAGGGTCTGGAAACACCATATATTTT. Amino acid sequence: CASSSSGSGNTIYF.

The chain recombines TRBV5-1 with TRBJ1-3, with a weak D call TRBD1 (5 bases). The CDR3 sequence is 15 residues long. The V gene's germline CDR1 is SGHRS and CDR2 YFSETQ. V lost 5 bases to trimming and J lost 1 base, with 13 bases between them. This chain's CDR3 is CASRWGTASGNTIYF. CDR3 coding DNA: TGCGCCAGCAGATGGGGGACTGCTTCTGGAAACACCATATATTTT.

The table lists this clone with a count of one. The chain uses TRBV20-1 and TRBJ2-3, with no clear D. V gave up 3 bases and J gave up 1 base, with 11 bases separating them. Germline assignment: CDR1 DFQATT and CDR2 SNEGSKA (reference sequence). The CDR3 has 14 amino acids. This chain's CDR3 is CSASISVGTDTQYF. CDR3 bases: TGCAGTGCTAGTATATCGGTCGGCACAGATACGCAGTATTTT.

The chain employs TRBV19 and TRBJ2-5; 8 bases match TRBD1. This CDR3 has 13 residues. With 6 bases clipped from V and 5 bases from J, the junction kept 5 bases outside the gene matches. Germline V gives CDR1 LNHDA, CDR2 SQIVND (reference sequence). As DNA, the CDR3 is TGTGCCAGTAGAGTGACAGGGGAGGAGACCCAGTACTTC. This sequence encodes CASRVTGEETQYF.

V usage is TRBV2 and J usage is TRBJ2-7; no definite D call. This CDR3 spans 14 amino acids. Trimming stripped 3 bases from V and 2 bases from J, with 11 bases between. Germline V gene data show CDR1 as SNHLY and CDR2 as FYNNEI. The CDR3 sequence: CASSEVTSTYEQYF. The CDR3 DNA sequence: TGTGCCAGCAGTGAGGTGACATCCACCTACGAGCAGTACTTC.

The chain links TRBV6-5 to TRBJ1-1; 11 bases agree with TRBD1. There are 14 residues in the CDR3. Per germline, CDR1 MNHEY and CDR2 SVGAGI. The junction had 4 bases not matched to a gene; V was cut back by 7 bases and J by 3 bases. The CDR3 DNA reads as TGTGCCAGCACCCCGGGACAGGGGGACACTGAAGCTTTCTTT. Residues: CASTPGQGDTEAFF.

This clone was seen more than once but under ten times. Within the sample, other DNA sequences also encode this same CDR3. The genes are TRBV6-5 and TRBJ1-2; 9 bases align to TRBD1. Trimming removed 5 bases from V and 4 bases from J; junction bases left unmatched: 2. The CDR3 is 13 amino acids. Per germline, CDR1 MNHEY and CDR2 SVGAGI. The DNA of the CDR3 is TGTGCCAGCAGTCTGACAGGGGGCTATGGCTACACCTTC. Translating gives CASSLTGGYGYTF.

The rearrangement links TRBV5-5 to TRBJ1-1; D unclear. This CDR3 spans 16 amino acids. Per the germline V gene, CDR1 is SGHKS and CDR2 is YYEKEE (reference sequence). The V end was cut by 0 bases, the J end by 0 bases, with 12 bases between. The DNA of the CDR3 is TGTGCCAGCAGCTTGGGCACGAGCCAAATGAACACTGAAGCTTTCTTT. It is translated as CASSLGTSQMNTEAFF.

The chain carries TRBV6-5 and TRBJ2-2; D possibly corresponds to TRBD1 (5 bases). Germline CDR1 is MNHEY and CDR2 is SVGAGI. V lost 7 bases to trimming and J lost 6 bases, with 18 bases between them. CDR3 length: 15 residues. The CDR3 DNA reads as TGTGCCAGCACCCGGAATTATGACAGTCCCGGGGAGCTGTTTTTT. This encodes CASTRNYDSPGELFF.

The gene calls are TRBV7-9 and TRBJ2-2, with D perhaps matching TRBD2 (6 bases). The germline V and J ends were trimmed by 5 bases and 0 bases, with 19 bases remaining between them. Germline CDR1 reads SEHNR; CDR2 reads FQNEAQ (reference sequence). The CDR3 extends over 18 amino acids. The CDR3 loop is CASSTLRAAGPNTGELFF. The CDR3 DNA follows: TGTGCCAGCAGCACCCTCAGGGCGGCGGGGCCGAACACCGGGGAGCTGTTTTTT.

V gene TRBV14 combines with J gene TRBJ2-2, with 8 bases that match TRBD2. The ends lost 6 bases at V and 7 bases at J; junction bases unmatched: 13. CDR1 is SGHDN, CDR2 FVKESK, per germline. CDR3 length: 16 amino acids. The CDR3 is CASSQLRGGQDGELFF. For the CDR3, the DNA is TGTGCCAGCAGTCAACTTCGGGGGGGCCAAGACGGGGAGCTGTTTTTT. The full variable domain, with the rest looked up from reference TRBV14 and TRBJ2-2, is EAGVTQFPSHSVIEKGQTVTLRCDPISGHDNLYWYRRVMGKEIKFLLHFVKESKQDESGMPNNRFLAERTGGTYSTLKVQPAELEDSGVYFCASSQLRGGQDGELFFGEGSRLTVL.

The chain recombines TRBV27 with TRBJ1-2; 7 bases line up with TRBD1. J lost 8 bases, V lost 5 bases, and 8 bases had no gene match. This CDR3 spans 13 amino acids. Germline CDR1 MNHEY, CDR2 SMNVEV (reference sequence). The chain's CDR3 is CASSPSRGGGYTF. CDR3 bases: TGTGCCAGCAGTCCCAGTAGAGGGGGCGGCTACACCTTC.

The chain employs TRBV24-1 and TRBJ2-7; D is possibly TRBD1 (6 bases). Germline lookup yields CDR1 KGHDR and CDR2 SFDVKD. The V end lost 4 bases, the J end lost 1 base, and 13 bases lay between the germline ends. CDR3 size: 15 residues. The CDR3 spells CATSEGPGQSYEQYF. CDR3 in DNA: TGTGCCACCAGTGAAGGCCCCGGACAGTCCTACGAGCAGTACTTC.

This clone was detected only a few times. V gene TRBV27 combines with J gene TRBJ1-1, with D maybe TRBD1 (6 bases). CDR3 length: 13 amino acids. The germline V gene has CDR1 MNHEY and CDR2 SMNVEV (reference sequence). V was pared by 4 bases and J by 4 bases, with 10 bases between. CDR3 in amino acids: CASSSQGGTEAFF. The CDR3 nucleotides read TGTGCCAGCAGTTCACAGGGTGGCACTGAAGCTTTCTTT.

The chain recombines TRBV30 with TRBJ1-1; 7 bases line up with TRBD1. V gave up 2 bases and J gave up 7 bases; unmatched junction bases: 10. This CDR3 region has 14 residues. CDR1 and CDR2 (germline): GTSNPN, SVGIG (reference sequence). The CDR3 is CAWSPKTRDSEAFF. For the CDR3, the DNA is TGTGCCTGGAGTCCAAAAACCCGGGACAGTGAAGCTTTCTTT.

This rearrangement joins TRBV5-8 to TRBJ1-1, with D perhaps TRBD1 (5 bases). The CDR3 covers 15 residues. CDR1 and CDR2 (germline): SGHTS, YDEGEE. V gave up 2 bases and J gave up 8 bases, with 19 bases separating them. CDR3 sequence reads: CASSLSRQGSREAFF. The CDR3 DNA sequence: TGTGCCAGCAGCTTATCTCGGCAGGGCTCAAGAGAAGCTTTCTTT.

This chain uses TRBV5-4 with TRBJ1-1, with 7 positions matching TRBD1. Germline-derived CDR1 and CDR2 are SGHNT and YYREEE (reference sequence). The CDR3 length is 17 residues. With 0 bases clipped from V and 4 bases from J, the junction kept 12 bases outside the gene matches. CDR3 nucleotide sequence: TGTGCCAGCAGCTTGGCGAGTGGGTTGGGACAGACCACTGAAGCTTTCTTT. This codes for CASSLASGLGQTTEAFF. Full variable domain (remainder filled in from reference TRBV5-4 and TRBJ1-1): ETGVTQSPTHLIKTRGQQVTLRCSSQSGHNTVSWYQQALGQGPQFIFQYYREEENGRGNFPPRFSGLQFPNYSSELNVNALELDDSALYLCASSLASGLGQTTEAFFGQGTRLTVV.

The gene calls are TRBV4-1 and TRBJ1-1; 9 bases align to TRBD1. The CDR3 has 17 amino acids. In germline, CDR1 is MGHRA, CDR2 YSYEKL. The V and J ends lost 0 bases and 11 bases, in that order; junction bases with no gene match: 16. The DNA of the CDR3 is TGCGCCAGCAGCCAAGAGGGGACAGGGACCCTGACGAGGGGGGCTTTCTTT. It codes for CASSQEGTGTLTRGAFF.

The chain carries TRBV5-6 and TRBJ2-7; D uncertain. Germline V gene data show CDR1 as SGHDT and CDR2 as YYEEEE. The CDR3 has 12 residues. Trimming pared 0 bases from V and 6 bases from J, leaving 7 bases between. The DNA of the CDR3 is TGTGCCAGCAGCTTGGACCTAGTCGAGCAGTACTTC. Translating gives CASSLDLVEQYF.

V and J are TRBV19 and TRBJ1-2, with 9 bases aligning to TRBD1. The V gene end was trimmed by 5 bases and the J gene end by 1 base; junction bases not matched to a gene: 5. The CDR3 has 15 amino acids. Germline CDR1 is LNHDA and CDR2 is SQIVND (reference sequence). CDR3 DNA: TGTGCCAGTAGTGCACAGGGGGCTGATAACTATGGCTACACCTTC. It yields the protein CASSAQGADNYGYTF.

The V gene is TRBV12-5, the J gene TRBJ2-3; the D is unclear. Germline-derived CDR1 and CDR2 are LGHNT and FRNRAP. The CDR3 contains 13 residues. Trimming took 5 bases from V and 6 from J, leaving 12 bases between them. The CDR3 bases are TGTGCTAGTGGTCCTTCCCTATTGGATACGCAGTATTTT. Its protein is CASGPSLLDTQYF. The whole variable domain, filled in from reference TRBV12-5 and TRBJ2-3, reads DARVTQTPRHKVTEMGQEVTMRCQPILGHNTVFWYRQTMMQGLELLAYFRNRAPLDDSGMPKDRFSAEMPDATLATLKIQPSEPRDSAVYFCASGPSLLDTQYFGPGTRLTVL.

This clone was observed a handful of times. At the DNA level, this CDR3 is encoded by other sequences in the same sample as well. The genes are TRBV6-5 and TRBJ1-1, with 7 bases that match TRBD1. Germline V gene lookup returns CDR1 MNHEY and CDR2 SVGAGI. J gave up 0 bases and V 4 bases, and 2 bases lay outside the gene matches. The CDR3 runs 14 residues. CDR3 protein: CASSLTGLNTEAFF. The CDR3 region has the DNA TGTGCCAGCAGTTTGACAGGGTTGAACACTGAAGCTTTCTTT.

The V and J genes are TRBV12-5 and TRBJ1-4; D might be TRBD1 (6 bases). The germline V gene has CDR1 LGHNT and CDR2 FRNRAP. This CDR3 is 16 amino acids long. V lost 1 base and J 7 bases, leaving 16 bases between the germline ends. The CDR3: CASGLARGDRLEKLFF. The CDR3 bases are TGTGCTAGTGGTTTGGCCAGGGGAGACAGACTTGAAAAACTGTTTTTT.

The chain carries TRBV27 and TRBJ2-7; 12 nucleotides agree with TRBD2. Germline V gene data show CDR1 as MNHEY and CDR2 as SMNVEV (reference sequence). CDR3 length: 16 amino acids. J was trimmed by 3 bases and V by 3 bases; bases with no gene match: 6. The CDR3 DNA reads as TGTGCCAGCAGTTTCACTACTAGCGGGGGGTTCTACGAGCAGTACTTC. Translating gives CASSFTTSGGFYEQYF.

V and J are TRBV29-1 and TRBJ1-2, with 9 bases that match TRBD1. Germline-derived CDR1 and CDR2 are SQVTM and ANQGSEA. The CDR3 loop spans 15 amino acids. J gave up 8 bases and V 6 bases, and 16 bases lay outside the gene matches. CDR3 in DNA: TGCAGCGTAGCCCCAAGACTCACAGGGGGCGGAGGCTACACCTTC. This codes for CSVAPRLTGGGGYTF. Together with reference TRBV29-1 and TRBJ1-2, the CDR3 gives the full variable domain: SAVISQKPSRDICQRGTSLTIQCQVDSQVTMMFWYRQQPGQSLTLIATANQGSEATYESGFVIDKFPISRPNLTFSTLTVSNMSPEDSSIYLCSVAPRLTGGGGYTFGSGTRLTVV.

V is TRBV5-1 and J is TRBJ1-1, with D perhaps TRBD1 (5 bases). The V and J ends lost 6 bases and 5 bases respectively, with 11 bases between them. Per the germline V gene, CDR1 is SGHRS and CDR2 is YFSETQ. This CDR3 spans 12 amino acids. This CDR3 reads CASTIGGTEAFF. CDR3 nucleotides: TGCGCCAGCACTATCGGGGGTACTGAAGCTTTCTTT.

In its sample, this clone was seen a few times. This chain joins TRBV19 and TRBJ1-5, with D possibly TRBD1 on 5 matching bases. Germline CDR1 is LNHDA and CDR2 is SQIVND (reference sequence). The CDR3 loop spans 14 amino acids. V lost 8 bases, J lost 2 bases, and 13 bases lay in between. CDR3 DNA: TGTGCCAGTTCAGGGTCCTCGGGCAATCAGCCCCAGCATTTT. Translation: CASSGSSGNQPQHF. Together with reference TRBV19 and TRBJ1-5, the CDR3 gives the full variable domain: DGGITQSPKYLFRKEGQNVTLSCEQNLNHDAMYWYRQDPGQGLRLIYYSQIVNDFQKGDIAEGYSVSREKKESFPLTVTSAQKNPTAFYLCASSGSSGNQPQHFGDGTRLSIL.

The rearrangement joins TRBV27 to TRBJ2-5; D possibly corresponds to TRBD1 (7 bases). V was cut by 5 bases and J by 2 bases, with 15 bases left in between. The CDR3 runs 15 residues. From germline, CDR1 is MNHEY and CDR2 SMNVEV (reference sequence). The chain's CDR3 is CASSPFAGGQETQYF. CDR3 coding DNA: TGTGCCAGCAGTCCCTTCGCAGGGGGGCAAGAGACCCAGTACTTC.

The CDR3 sequence: CASSKGGQVMNTEAFF. In DNA, the CDR3 is TGTGCCAGCAGCAAAGGGGGACAGGTAATGAACACTGAAGCTTTCTTT. The rearrangement links TRBV21-1 to TRBJ1-1; the table's TRBD1 call for D was not verified on the DNA. TRBV21-1 is shown as a pseudogene. The length of the CDR3 is 16 residues.